A selection of T cell receptor beta chains follows, all from one sample in a study of CD8+ T cells in alopecia areata. Here immunoSEQ multiplex PCR was the method, and the copy in TCRdb shows in-frame clones only, minus some. The data hold fewer than 150,000 clones, with 82% observed a single time. Sequences were derived from CD8+ T cells sorted from blood, sampled at week 4, from a patient treated with tofacitinib. These TCRs come from a human donor with alopecia areata. Each CDR3 is given with its conserved first and last residue. D genes are given only for firm matches. Expanded clones get a size class; other rows say once, few or many, or leave the size out.

CDR3 length: 15; clone size: -; D gene: TRBD2; V gene: TRBV6-1; J gene: TRBJ2-1; CDR3 protein: CASSEDGGTYNEQFF; CDR3 DNA: TGTGCCAGCAGTGAAGACGGGGGGACCTACAATGAGCAGTTCTTC
CDR3 length: 14; clone size: -; D gene: -; V gene: TRBV11-2; J gene: TRBJ2-7; CDR3 protein: CASSGTFAGNEQYF; CDR3 DNA: TGTGCCAGCAGCGGAACGTTCGCTGGAAACGAGCAGTACTTC
CDR3 length: 18; clone size: -; D gene: -; V gene: TRBV5-1; J gene: TRBJ2-1; CDR3 protein: CASSFKLVGAPSYNEQFF; CDR3 DNA: TGCGCCAGCAGCTTTAAGTTGGTGGGCGCCCCCTCCTACAATGAGCAGTTCTTC
CDR3 length: 13; clone size: -; D gene: TRBD1; V gene: TRBV19; J gene: TRBJ1-6; CDR3 protein: CASTGQANSPLHF; CDR3 DNA: TGTGCCAGCACGGGACAGGCGAATTCACCCCTCCACTTT
CDR3 length: 15; clone size: -; D gene: -; V gene: TRBV27; J gene: TRBJ1-3; CDR3 protein: CASSSAGSSGNTIYF; CDR3 DNA: TGTGCCAGCAGTTCAGCGGGAAGCTCTGGAAACACCATATATTTT
CDR3 length: 15; clone size: -; D gene: -; V gene: TRBV5-4; J gene: TRBJ2-3; CDR3 protein: CASSLSGLLTNTQYF; CDR3 DNA: TGTGCCAGCAGCCTTTCGGGACTTCTCACGAATACGCAGTATTTT
CDR3 length: 13; clone size: -; D gene: -; V gene: TRBV7-9; J gene: TRBJ2-7; CDR3 protein: CASSPTEFYEQYF; CDR3 DNA: TGTGCCAGCAGCCCAACAGAGTTCTACGAGCAGTACTTC
CDR3 length: 12; clone size: few; D gene: -; V gene: TRBV7-9; J gene: TRBJ1-1; CDR3 protein: CASSPGGVEAFF; CDR3 DNA: TGTGCCAGCAGCCCCGGGGGGGTAGAAGCTTTCTTT
CDR3 length: 13; clone size: -; D gene: -; V gene: TRBV6-5; J gene: TRBJ2-1; CDR3 protein: CASSYSITNEQFF; CDR3 DNA: TGTGCCAGCAGTTACTCTATTACGAATGAGCAGTTCTTC
CDR3 length: 15; clone size: -; D gene: TRBD1; V gene: TRBV4-3; J gene: TRBJ2-7; CDR3 protein: CASSQLQGAGYEQYF; CDR3 DNA: TGCGCCAGCAGCCAACTACAGGGGGCGGGTTACGAGCAGTACTTC
CDR3 length: 14; clone size: -; D gene: -; V gene: TRBV4-3; J gene: TRBJ2-5; CDR3 protein: CASSQELGDQTQYF; CDR3 DNA: TGCGCCAGCAGCCAAGAATTGGGAGACCAGACCCAGTACTTC
CDR3 length: 14; clone size: -; D gene: -; V gene: TRBV19; J gene: TRBJ1-5; CDR3 protein: CASTITGYNQPQHF; CDR3 DNA: TGTGCCAGTACAATAACGGGGTACAATCAGCCCCAGCATTTT
CDR3 length: 19; clone size: -; D gene: TRBD1; V gene: TRBV18; J gene: TRBJ1-5; CDR3 protein: CASSPSGTGKIMANQPQHF; CDR3 DNA: TGTGCCAGCTCACCCTCCGGGACAGGGAAAATTATGGCCAATCAGCCCCAGCATTTT
CDR3 length: 18; clone size: few; D gene: TRBD1; V gene: TRBV5-6; J gene: TRBJ1-5; CDR3 protein: CASSLSRRDRNSNQPQHF; CDR3 DNA: TGTGCCAGCAGCTTGAGTCGTAGGGACAGAAATAGCAATCAGCCCCAGCATTTT
CDR3 length: 17; clone size: -; D gene: TRBD1; V gene: TRBV10-3; J gene: TRBJ1-5; CDR3 protein: CAISDDDRGGPNQPQHF; CDR3 DNA: TGTGCCATCAGTGATGACGACAGGGGTGGCCCCAATCAGCCCCAGCATTTT
CDR3 length: 15; clone size: -; D gene: TRBD1; V gene: TRBV7-8; J gene: TRBJ2-1; CDR3 protein: CASSSRTGGNNEQFF; CDR3 DNA: TGTGCCAGCAGCTCCCGGACAGGGGGAAACAATGAGCAGTTCTTC
CDR3 length: 12; clone size: -; D gene: -; V gene: TRBV29-1; J gene: TRBJ2-1; CDR3 protein: CSVDGYYNEQFF; CDR3 DNA: TGCAGCGTTGACGGCTACTACAATGAGCAGTTCTTC
CDR3 length: 14; clone size: -; D gene: -; V gene: TRBV29-1; J gene: TRBJ2-7; CDR3 protein: CSVDPVGDRDEQYF; CDR3 DNA: TGCAGCGTTGACCCGGTTGGGGATAGGGACGAGCAGTACTTC
CDR3 length: 15; clone size: -; D gene: -; V gene: TRBV15; J gene: TRBJ2-2; CDR3 protein: CATSRGGLNTGELFF; CDR3 DNA: TGTGCCACCAGCAGAGGAGGGCTGAACACCGGGGAGCTGTTTTTT
CDR3 length: 17; clone size: -; D gene: -; V gene: TRBV16; J gene: TRBJ1-6; CDR3 protein: CASSPGSRLSYNSPLHF; CDR3 DNA: TGTGCCAGCAGCCCCGGGAGCCGTCTATCCTATAATTCACCCCTCCACTTT
CDR3 length: 17; clone size: -; D gene: TRBD1; V gene: TRBV7-9; J gene: TRBJ2-6; CDR3 protein: CASSLRDRGIRANVLTF; CDR3 DNA: TGTGCCAGCAGCTTAAGGGACAGGGGAATTAGGGCCAACGTCCTGACTTTC
CDR3 length: 13; clone size: -; D gene: -; V gene: TRBV10-2; J gene: TRBJ2-1; CDR3 protein: CASSGMNYNEQFF; CDR3 DNA: TGCGCCAGCAGTGGCATGAATTACAATGAGCAGTTCTTC
CDR3 length: 14; clone size: -; D gene: TRBD1; V gene: TRBV5-6; J gene: TRBJ1-1; CDR3 protein: CASSLPTGYSEAFF; CDR3 DNA: TGTGCCAGCAGCCTCCCGACAGGGTATAGTGAAGCTTTCTTT
CDR3 length: 18; clone size: -; D gene: TRBD2; V gene: TRBV2; J gene: TRBJ2-3; CDR3 protein: CASSEAGLLAGGTDTQYF; CDR3 DNA: TGTGCCAGCAGTGAAGCGGGATTACTAGCGGGGGGCACAGATACGCAGTATTTT
CDR3 length: 15; clone size: -; D gene: TRBD1; V gene: TRBV7-9; J gene: TRBJ2-5; CDR3 protein: CASSPTGDERETQYF; CDR3 DNA: TGTGCCAGCAGCCCGACAGGGGATGAGAGAGAGACCCAGTACTTC
CDR3 length: 17; clone size: -; D gene: -; V gene: TRBV7-6; J gene: TRBJ2-7; CDR3 protein: CASSSPGGSRTTYEQYF; CDR3 DNA: TGTGCCAGCAGCTCCCCTGGGGGCAGTAGAACGACCTACGAGCAGTACTTC
CDR3 length: 15; clone size: medium-sized; D gene: TRBD1; V gene: TRBV6-5; J gene: TRBJ1-1; CDR3 protein: CASSPPRTGPTEAFF; CDR3 DNA: TGTGCCAGCAGTCCTCCCCGGACAGGCCCCACTGAAGCTTTCTTT
CDR3 length: 16; clone size: -; D gene: TRBD2; V gene: TRBV7-6; J gene: TRBJ2-1; CDR3 protein: CASSQKLAGGLYEQFF; CDR3 DNA: TGTGCCAGCAGCCAAAAGCTAGCGGGGGGGCTCTATGAGCAGTTCTTC
CDR3 length: 16; clone size: -; D gene: TRBD2; V gene: TRBV4-2; J gene: TRBJ2-3; CDR3 protein: CASALPDGGSTDTQYF; CDR3 DNA: TGTGCCAGCGCTTTACCGGACGGGGGGAGCACAGATACGCAGTATTTT
CDR3 length: 12; clone size: -; D gene: -; V gene: TRBV30; J gene: TRBJ2-1; CDR3 protein: CAWSVANNEQFF; CDR3 DNA: TGTGCCTGGAGTGTGGCAAACAATGAGCAGTTCTTC
CDR3 length: 14; clone size: -; D gene: -; V gene: TRBV2; J gene: TRBJ1-2; CDR3 protein: CASSGANTVYGYTF; CDR3 DNA: TGTGCCAGCAGTGGGGCCAACACTGTATATGGCTACACCTTC
CDR3 length: 15; clone size: -; D gene: -; V gene: TRBV6-5; J gene: TRBJ1-1; CDR3 protein: CASSYSPVAGTEAFF; CDR3 DNA: TGTGCCAGCAGTTACTCTCCGGTAGCAGGCACTGAAGCTTTCTTT
CDR3 length: 17; clone size: -; D gene: TRBD2; V gene: TRBV10-3; J gene: TRBJ2-2; CDR3 protein: CAISVGLAGPNTGELFF; CDR3 DNA: TGTGCCATCAGTGTGGGACTAGCGGGGCCGAACACCGGGGAGCTGTTTTTT
CDR3 length: 16; clone size: -; D gene: TRBD2; V gene: TRBV9; J gene: TRBJ2-3; CDR3 protein: CASSVAGAGGRDTQYF; CDR3 DNA: TGTGCCAGCAGCGTAGCGGGAGCGGGGGGGCGTGATACGCAGTATTTT
CDR3 length: 16; clone size: -; D gene: TRBD1; V gene: TRBV7-2; J gene: TRBJ2-7; CDR3 protein: CASSLDPQGAVDEQYF; CDR3 DNA: TGTGCCAGCAGCCTAGACCCACAGGGGGCCGTGGACGAGCAGTACTTC
CDR3 length: 15; clone size: -; D gene: TRBD2; V gene: TRBV29-1; J gene: TRBJ2-5; CDR3 protein: CSVLGLAGQQETQYF; CDR3 DNA: TGCAGCGTCCTCGGACTAGCGGGGCAACAAGAGACCCAGTACTTC
CDR3 length: 19; clone size: -; D gene: -; V gene: TRBV7-2; J gene: TRBJ1-6; CDR3 protein: CASSSSMADPSSYNSPLHF; CDR3 DNA: TGTGCCAGCAGCTCATCTATGGCGGATCCGAGCTCCTATAATTCACCCCTCCACTTT
CDR3 length: 14; clone size: -; D gene: -; V gene: TRBV29-1; J gene: TRBJ2-3; CDR3 protein: CSAPDVRGSDTQYF; CDR3 DNA: TGCAGCGCTCCTGACGTACGGGGGTCAGATACGCAGTATTTT
CDR3 length: 15; clone size: -; D gene: -; V gene: TRBV11-2; J gene: TRBJ2-4; CDR3 protein: CASSLPPGGRNIQYF; CDR3 DNA: TGTGCCAGCAGCTTACCCCCAGGGGGGCGGAACATTCAGTACTTC
CDR3 length: 15; clone size: -; D gene: -; V gene: TRBV13; J gene: TRBJ2-1; CDR3 protein: CASSTPGRGVKEQFF; CDR3 DNA: TGTGCCAGCAGCACCCCCGGCAGGGGAGTCAAGGAGCAGTTCTTC
CDR3 length: 14; clone size: -; D gene: TRBD2; V gene: TRBV6-6; J gene: TRBJ2-5; CDR3 protein: CASIVPGLDETQYF; CDR3 DNA: TGTGCCAGCATTGTACCGGGACTAGATGAGACCCAGTACTTC
CDR3 length: 16; clone size: -; D gene: -; V gene: TRBV4-3; J gene: TRBJ1-2; CDR3 protein: CASSQDRAPSNYGYTF; CDR3 DNA: TGCGCCAGCAGCCAAGACAGGGCCCCATCGAACTATGGCTACACCTTC
CDR3 length: 14; clone size: -; D gene: TRBD1; V gene: TRBV7-2; J gene: TRBJ1-2; CDR3 protein: CASSSPGTGYGYTF; CDR3 DNA: TGTGCCAGCAGCTCCCCCGGGACAGGCTATGGCTACACCTTC
CDR3 length: 13; clone size: -; D gene: -; V gene: TRBV6-6; J gene: TRBJ2-7; CDR3 protein: CASTLGFGDEQYF; CDR3 DNA: TGTGCCAGCACCTTAGGATTTGGGGACGAGCAGTACTTC
CDR3 length: 13; clone size: -; D gene: -; V gene: TRBV7-9; J gene: TRBJ2-1; CDR3 protein: CASVSSSYNEQFF; CDR3 DNA: TGTGCCAGCGTCTCCAGCTCCTACAATGAGCAGTTCTTC
CDR3 length: 15; clone size: -; D gene: TRBD2; V gene: TRBV27; J gene: TRBJ2-1; CDR3 protein: CASSLLAGGPNEQFF; CDR3 DNA: TGTGCCAGCAGTCTACTAGCGGGGGGTCCCAATGAGCAGTTCTTC
CDR3 length: 15; clone size: few; D gene: -; V gene: TRBV6-5; J gene: TRBJ2-1; CDR3 protein: CASRGEVLSYNEQFF; CDR3 DNA: TGTGCCAGCAGGGGAGAGGTGCTCTCCTACAATGAGCAGTTCTTC
CDR3 length: 17; clone size: once; D gene: -; V gene: TRBV25-1; J gene: TRBJ2-3; CDR3 protein: CASSEYGVGRSTDTQYF; CDR3 DNA: TGTGCCAGCAGTGAATATGGGGTGGGACGTAGCACAGATACGCAGTATTTT
CDR3 length: 13; clone size: few; D gene: -; V gene: TRBV4-1; J gene: TRBJ2-7; CDR3 protein: CASSQALTYEQYF; CDR3 DNA: TGCGCCAGCAGCCAAGCCTTAACCTACGAGCAGTACTTC
CDR3 length: 15; clone size: -; D gene: -; V gene: TRBV6-6; J gene: TRBJ1-2; CDR3 protein: CASSYLGEVNYGYTF; CDR3 DNA: TGTGCCAGCAGTTACCTAGGGGAAGTAAACTATGGCTACACCTTC
CDR3 length: 18; clone size: -; D gene: -; V gene: TRBV4-1; J gene: TRBJ2-7; CDR3 protein: CASSQVSGVGRGSYEQYF; CDR3 DNA: TGCGCCAGCAGCCAAGTCTCTGGGGTCGGTAGGGGCTCCTACGAGCAGTACTTC
CDR3 length: 20; clone size: -; D gene: -; V gene: TRBV1; J gene: TRBJ2-7; CDR3 protein: CTSSQNWGGLAGAFSYEQYF; CDR3 DNA: TGCACCAGCAGCCAGAACTGGGGTGGACTAGCGGGGGCCTTCTCCTACGAGCAGTACTTC
CDR3 length: 15; clone size: -; D gene: TRBD2; V gene: TRBV7-2; J gene: TRBJ2-7; CDR3 protein: CASSLVASGNYEQYF; CDR3 DNA: TGTGCCAGCAGCTTAGTGGCTAGCGGAAACTACGAGCAGTACTTC
CDR3 length: 20; clone size: -; D gene: -; V gene: TRBV30; J gene: TRBJ2-3; CDR3 protein: CAWSVLGDPFGSAGTDTQYF; CDR3 DNA: TGTGCCTGGAGTGTATTGGGGGACCCTTTCGGAAGCGCGGGCACAGATACGCAGTATTTT
CDR3 length: 18; clone size: -; D gene: TRBD2; V gene: TRBV4-3; J gene: TRBJ2-1; CDR3 protein: CASSQGLAGGRSYNEQFF; CDR3 DNA: TGCGCCAGCAGCCAAGGGCTAGCGGGGGGCCGCTCCTACAATGAGCAGTTCTTC
CDR3 length: 12; clone size: -; D gene: -; V gene: TRBV7-9; J gene: TRBJ2-7; CDR3 protein: CASSAGLYEQYF; CDR3 DNA: TGTGCCAGCAGCGCAGGGTTATACGAGCAGTACTTC
CDR3 length: 19; clone size: -; D gene: -; V gene: TRBV4-3; J gene: TRBJ1-6; CDR3 protein: CASSQVLGPFSPLNSPLHF; CDR3 DNA: TGCGCCAGCAGCCAAGTTTTGGGGCCATTCAGTCCCCTTAATTCACCCCTCCACTTT